This T cell receptor (beta chain) was obtained from a study of cytomegalovirus exposure and HLA in healthy donors. Points from the study as a whole: Analysis performed later found 16,951 TCR beta sequences associated with HLA alleles at 0.05 false discovery rate. Per a prior analysis, the majority of TCR beta V segments were productive roughly 90% or roughly 30% of the time. Indistinguishable V segments such as TRBV6-2 and TRBV6-3 were excluded. Most TCR sequences were uncommon, yet certain public TCRs appeared in many donors.

PCR amplification relied on 60 Vbeta primers (plus 13 Jbeta primers). Profiled with immunoSEQ multiplex PCR; TCRdb holds only in-frame clones, not every one. There are about 170,000 clones in the sample; about four fifths occur only once, and almost 7% lies in the top ten. The CDR3 runs 11 residues. Trimming stripped 4 bases from V and 2 bases from J, with 5 bases between. Germline V gives CDR1 DFQATT, CDR2 SNEGSKA (reference sequence). This clone was counted between two and nine times. Antigen: not known. The source of this sequence is a man aged 25 to 40 in good health and CMV-seropositive. V is TRBV20-1 and J is TRBJ2-5; D unresolved. The sample consisted of PBMCs. CDR3 in amino acids: CSAIPQETQYF. As DNA, the CDR3 is TGCAGTGCTATTCCTCAAGAGACCCAGTACTTC.